Presented here are 19 T cell receptor beta chains from one specimen sequenced in a study of long-term antiretroviral therapy in people with HIV. An immunoSEQ assay, version v3.0, was performed at survey level. Sequencing used immunoSEQ multiplex PCR; TCRdb keeps in-frame clones, though not all of them. The sample yields approximately 18,000 clones, 75% to 95% seen once. The sequencing used unsorted PBMCs, collected 3 years after starting antiretroviral therapy. These receptors came from a man aged 50-60 years with HIV.

This chain connects TRBV13 to TRBJ1-1, with TRBD1 matching 7 bases. The germline CDR1 and CDR2 sequences are PRHDT and FYEKMQ (reference sequence). Germline trimming cut 1 base from V and 7 bases from J; bases unmatched to any gene: 9. The CDR3 length is 15 residues. CDR3 sequence (DNA): TGTGCCAGCAGCTTAGAAGGGGGCCGGGACCGTGAAGCTTTCTTT. Amino acid sequence: CASSLEGGRDREAFF.

CDR3 coding DNA: TGTGCCAGCAGTTACTCAACCGGGACCGGGGAGCTGTTTTTT. This codes for CASSYSTGTGELFF. J is TRBJ2-2 and V is TRBV6-5, with no clear D. The germline V and J ends were trimmed by 0 bases and 5 bases, with 7 bases remaining between them. This CDR3 has 14 amino acids. The V gene's germline CDR1 is MNHEY and CDR2 SVGAGI.

This chain links TRBV7-9 with TRBJ1-5; 12 bases fit TRBD1. This CDR3 is 15 amino acids long. The germline V gene has CDR1 SEHNR and CDR2 FQNEAQ (reference sequence). V shed 5 bases, J shed 3 bases, and the junction held 2 bases outside the gene matches. Written as DNA, the CDR3 is TGTGCCAGCAGCCCGGGACAGGGGGCCAATCAGCCCCAGCATTTT. Encoded protein: CASSPGQGANQPQHF.

The rearrangement links TRBV19 to TRBJ1-6, with a weak D call TRBD1 (5 bases). The V end lost 3 bases, the J end lost 4 bases, and 10 bases lay between the germline ends. The germline gives CDR1 LNHDA, CDR2 SQIVND (reference sequence). The CDR3 runs to 15 residues. The CDR3 spells CASSIKDSYNSPLHF. CDR3 coding DNA: TGTGCCAGTAGTATTAAAGACAGTTATAATTCACCCCTCCACTTT.

The rearrangement uses TRBV7-9 and TRBJ2-1, with 11 positions matching TRBD2. Germline assignment: CDR1 SEHNR and CDR2 FQNEAQ (reference sequence). After removal of 5 bases from V and 2 bases from J, the junction contained 5 bases not matched to a gene. The CDR3 loop spans 16 amino acids. DNA for the CDR3: TGTGCCAGCAGCGCACTAGCGGGGGTAACCTACAATGAGCAGTTCTTC. It is translated as CASSALAGVTYNEQFF. Supplemented by reference TRBV7-9 and TRBJ2-1, the full variable domain reads DTGVSQNPRHKITKRGQNVTFRCDPISEHNRLYWYRQTLGQGPEFLTYFQNEAQLEKSRLLSDRFSAERPKGSFSTLEIQRTEQGDSAMYLCASSALAGVTYNEQFFGPGTRLTVL.

The chain is built from TRBV30 and TRBJ2-7; no definite D call. CDR3 length: 12 amino acids. V was clipped by 0 bases and J by 3 bases, with 6 bases between them. CDR1 and CDR2 from the germline V gene are GTSNPN and SVGIG (reference sequence). The chain's CDR3 is CAWSVFSYEQYF. CDR3 DNA sequence: TGTGCCTGGAGTGTATTCAGCTACGAGCAGTACTTC.

The rearrangement links TRBV5-6 to TRBJ2-5; TRBD1 is a possible D gene (6 bases). The CDR3 runs 13 residues. V was clipped by 5 bases and J by 5 bases, with 13 bases between them. Germline V gives CDR1 SGHDT, CDR2 YYEEEE. The chain's CDR3 is CASSYRAYETQYF. CDR3 DNA sequence: TGTGCCAGCAGTTACAGGGCGTACGAGACCCAGTACTTC.

The chain combines TRBV6-1 with TRBJ1-6; D is perhaps TRBD1 (5 bases). The CDR3 covers 13 residues. In germline, CDR1 is MNHNS, CDR2 SASEGT. Deletions cut 10 bases from V and 8 bases from J, with 15 bases between. This CDR3 is CAIQQGLYSPLHF. In DNA, the CDR3 is TGTGCCATCCAGCAGGGCCTATATTCACCCCTCCACTTT.

The chain combines TRBV30 with TRBJ2-1; D is undetermined. Looked up from germline, CDR1 is GTSNPN and CDR2 is SVGIG (reference sequence). The V end was cut by 0 bases, the J end by 7 bases, with 13 bases between. This CDR3 contains 14 residues. The DNA of the CDR3 is TGTGCCTGGAGTGTACCCGGGCGCAGGAATGAGCAGTTCTTC. Protein sequence: CAWSVPGRRNEQFF.

The genes are TRBV6-5 and TRBJ2-1; no clear D. Germline CDR1 and CDR2: MNHEY and SVGAGI. The CDR3 extends over 12 amino acids. With 6 bases removed from V and 7 bases from J, the gap between germline ends came to 10 bases. CDR3 in amino acids: CASRGGGNEQFF. As DNA, the CDR3 is TGTGCCAGCAGAGGCGGTGGGAATGAGCAGTTCTTC.

V gene TRBV28 combines with J gene TRBJ2-1; perhaps TRBD2 as D (6 bases). V was cut by 2 bases and J by 0 bases, with 8 bases left in between. Per the germline V gene, CDR1 is MDHEN and CDR2 is SYDVKM. The CDR3 sequence is 15 residues long. The CDR3 is CASSLGGSSYNEQFF. CDR3 bases: TGTGCCAGCAGTTTAGGGGGGAGCTCCTACAATGAGCAGTTCTTC.

The chain has TRBV9 and TRBJ2-7; D not resolved. Trimming left V 3 bases short and J 7 bases short, with 11 bases between. Per germline, CDR1 SGDLS and CDR2 YYNGEE. This CDR3 has 12 amino acids. CDR3 in DNA: TGTGCCAGCAGCGCGGGTGTCGGGGAGCAGTACTTC. Residues: CASSAGVGEQYF.

The V call is TRBV29-1, the J call TRBJ2-1; unclear D gene. Between the trimmed V and J ends, which lost 4 bases and 3 bases, there was a span of 10 bases. The germline V gene has CDR1 SQVTM and CDR2 ANQGSEA. The CDR3 is 13 amino acids. CDR3 in DNA: TGCAGCGTTGGGCGAGGCAACTACAATGAGCAGTTCTTC. Protein: CSVGRGNYNEQFF.

The CDR3 protein is CATSRDGQVAGLSGSHSGNTIYF. The CDR3 DNA is TGTGCCACCAGCAGAGACGGACAGGTAGCGGGTCTTAGCGGGTCGCACTCTGGAAACACCATATATTTT. The genes are TRBV15 and TRBJ1-3; 7 nucleotides agree with TRBD1. Germline V gene data show CDR1 as LNHNV and CDR2 as YYDKDF (reference sequence). CDR3 length: 23 amino acids. V was clipped by 0 bases and J by 0 bases; unmatched bases: 23.

The gene calls are TRBV19 and TRBJ2-7, with D maybe TRBD1 (6 bases). The ends were cut back, 9 bases at V and 4 bases at J, with 10 bases in the middle. The germline CDR1 and CDR2 sequences are LNHDA and SQIVND (reference sequence). This CDR3 region has 11 residues. The CDR3 loop is CASKQGYEQYF. The CDR3 DNA reads TGTGCCAGCAAACAGGGTTACGAGCAGTACTTC.

The V call is TRBV19, the J call TRBJ1-3; perhaps TRBD1 as D (6 bases). The germline gives CDR1 LNHDA, CDR2 SQIVND (reference sequence). Trimming shortened V by 1 base and J by 0 bases, and 7 bases separated the two germline ends. The CDR3 runs 15 residues. The CDR3 DNA reads as TGTGCCAGTAGTATAGGGGACAACTCTGGAAACACCATATATTTT. Protein sequence: CASSIGDNSGNTIYF.

This clone was detected only once. The V gene is TRBV30, the J gene TRBJ1-6; 10 bases line up with TRBD1. Looked up from germline, CDR1 is GTSNPN and CDR2 is SVGIG (reference sequence). With 3 bases clipped from V and 10 bases from J, the junction kept 12 bases outside the gene matches. The CDR3 totals 16 residues. The CDR3 is CAWSGDRQGAYSPLHF. The CDR3 bases are TGTGCCTGGAGCGGAGACAGACAGGGGGCTTACTCACCCCTCCACTTT. The whole variable domain, remainder taken from reference TRBV30 and TRBJ1-6, is SQTIHQWPATLVQPVGSPLSLECTVEGTSNPNLYWYRQAAGRGLQLLFYSVGIGQISSEVPQNLSASRPQDRQFILSSKKLLLSDSGFYLCAWSGDRQGAYSPLHFGNGTRLTVT.

V gene TRBV2 combines with J gene TRBJ2-7; 10 bases match TRBD2. V shed 0 bases and J 4 bases; nucleotides not matched to a gene: 6. CDR1 and CDR2 (germline): SNHLY, FYNNEI. CDR3 length equals 16 residues. The CDR3 DNA sequence: TGTGCCAGCAGTGAAGCGGTCGGACTAGCGGAATACGAGCAGTACTTC. It encodes CASSEAVGLAEYEQYF. Together with reference TRBV2 and TRBJ2-7, the CDR3 gives the full variable domain: EPEVTQTPSHQVTQMGQEVILRCVPISNHLYFYWYRQILGQKVEFLVSFYNNEISEKSEIFDDQFSVERPDGSNFTLKIRSTKLEDSAMYFCASSEAVGLAEYEQYFGPGTRLTVT.

The chain joins TRBV11-2 to TRBJ2-7; D may be TRBD2 (6 bases). V gave up 5 bases and J gave up 5 bases, with 19 bases separating them. CDR1 SGHAT and CDR2 FQNNGV come from the germline V gene. There are 15 residues in the CDR3. DNA of the CDR3: TGTGCCAGCAGCCCCGGGGGTGTGGGTTTCGACGAGCAGTACTTC. Its translation: CASSPGGVGFDEQYF.